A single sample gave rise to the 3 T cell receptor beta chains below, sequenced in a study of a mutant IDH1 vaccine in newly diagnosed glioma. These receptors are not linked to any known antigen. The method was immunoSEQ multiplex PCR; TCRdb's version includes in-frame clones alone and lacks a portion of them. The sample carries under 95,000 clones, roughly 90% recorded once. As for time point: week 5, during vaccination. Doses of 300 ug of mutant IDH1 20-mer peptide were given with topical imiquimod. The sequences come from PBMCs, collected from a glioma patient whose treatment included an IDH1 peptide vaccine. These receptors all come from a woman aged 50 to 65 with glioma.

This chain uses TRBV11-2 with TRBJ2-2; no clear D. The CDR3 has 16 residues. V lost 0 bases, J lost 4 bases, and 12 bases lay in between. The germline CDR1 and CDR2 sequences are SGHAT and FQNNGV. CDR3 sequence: CASSLDYRRGTGELFF. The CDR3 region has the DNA TGTGCCAGCAGCTTAGATTACCGCCGAGGCACCGGGGAGCTGTTTTTT.

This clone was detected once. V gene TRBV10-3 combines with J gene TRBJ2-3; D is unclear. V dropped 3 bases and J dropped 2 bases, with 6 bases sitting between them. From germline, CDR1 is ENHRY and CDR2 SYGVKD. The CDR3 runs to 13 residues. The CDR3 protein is CAISDIITDTQYF. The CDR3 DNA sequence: TGTGCCATCAGTGACATCATCACAGATACGCAGTATTTT.

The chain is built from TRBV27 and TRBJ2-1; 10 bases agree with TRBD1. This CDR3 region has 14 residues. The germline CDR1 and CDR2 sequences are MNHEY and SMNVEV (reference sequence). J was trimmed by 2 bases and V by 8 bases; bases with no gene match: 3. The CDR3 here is CASRTGGPYNEQFF. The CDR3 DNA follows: TGTGCCAGCCGGACAGGGGGTCCCTACAATGAGCAGTTCTTC.